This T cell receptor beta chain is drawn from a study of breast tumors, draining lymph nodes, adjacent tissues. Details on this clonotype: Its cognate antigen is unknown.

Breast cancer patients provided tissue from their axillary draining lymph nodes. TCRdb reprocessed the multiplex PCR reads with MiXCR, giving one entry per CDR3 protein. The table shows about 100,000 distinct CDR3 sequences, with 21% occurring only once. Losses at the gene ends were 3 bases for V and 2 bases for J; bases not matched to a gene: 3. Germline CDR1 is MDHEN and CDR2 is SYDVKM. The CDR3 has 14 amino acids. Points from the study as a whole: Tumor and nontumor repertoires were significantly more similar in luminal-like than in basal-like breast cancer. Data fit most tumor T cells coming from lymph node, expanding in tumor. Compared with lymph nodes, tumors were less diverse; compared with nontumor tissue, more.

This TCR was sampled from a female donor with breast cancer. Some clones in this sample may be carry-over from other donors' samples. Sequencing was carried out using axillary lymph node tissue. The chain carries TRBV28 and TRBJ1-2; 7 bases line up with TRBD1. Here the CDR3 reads CASSFLQGNYGYTF. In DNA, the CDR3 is TGTGCCAGCAGTTTCCTACAGGGGAACTATGGCTACACCTTC.